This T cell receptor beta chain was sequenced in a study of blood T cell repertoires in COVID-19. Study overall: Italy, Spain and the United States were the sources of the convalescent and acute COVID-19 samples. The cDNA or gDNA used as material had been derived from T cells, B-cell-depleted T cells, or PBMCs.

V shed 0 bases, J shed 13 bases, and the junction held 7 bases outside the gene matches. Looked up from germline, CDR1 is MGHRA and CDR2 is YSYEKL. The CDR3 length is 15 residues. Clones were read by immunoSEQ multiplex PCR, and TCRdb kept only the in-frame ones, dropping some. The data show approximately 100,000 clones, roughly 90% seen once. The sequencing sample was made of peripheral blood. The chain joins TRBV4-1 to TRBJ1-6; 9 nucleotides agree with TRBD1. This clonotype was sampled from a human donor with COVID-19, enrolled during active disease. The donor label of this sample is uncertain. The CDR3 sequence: CASSQDGQGPLPLHF. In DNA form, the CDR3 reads TGCGCCAGCAGCCAAGACGGACAGGGGCCTCTGCCCCTCCACTTT.